The 19 T cell receptor beta chains given below trace back to one sample, sequenced in a study of shared clonotypes between healthy human individuals. CD45RO negativity and positive selection for CCR7 defined naive CD8 cells, a population that excluded terminally differentiated effector memory CD45RA+ cells. Generated by immunoSEQ multiplex PCR, the TCRdb table keeps only in-frame clones and is missing some. The sample holds roughly 2 million clones, roughly 95% seen once. Sequencing was performed on naive CD8+ T cells sorted from blood. The source of these receptors is a man aged 18 to 30 in good health.

This clone is a singleton in its sample. V is TRBV30 and J is TRBJ2-1; 11 bases map to TRBD1. Per the germline V gene, CDR1 is GTSNPN and CDR2 is SVGIG (reference sequence). With 5 bases clipped from V and 6 bases from J, the junction kept 9 bases outside the gene matches. The CDR3 length is 15 residues. CDR3: CAWAVGTGGINEQFF. The CDR3 nucleotides read TGTGCCTGGGCTGTAGGGACAGGGGGGATCAATGAGCAGTTCTTC.

The rearrangement links TRBV19 to TRBJ2-7; possibly TRBD2 for D (5 bases). This CDR3 has 14 amino acids. Germline CDR1 LNHDA, CDR2 SQIVND (reference sequence). Trimming pared 5 bases from V and 1 base from J, leaving 12 bases between. CDR3 residues: CASSPEAASYEQYF. For the CDR3, the DNA is TGTGCCAGTAGTCCGGAAGCGGCATCCTACGAGCAGTACTTC.

This chain links TRBV18 with TRBJ2-7; 11 bases line up with TRBD2. Germline loops: CDR1 KGHSH, CDR2 LQKENI. This CDR3 contains 14 residues. J gave up 3 bases and V 4 bases, and 2 bases lay outside the gene matches. CDR3 nucleotide sequence: TGTGCCAGCTCACTGCTAGCGGGGGGCTACGAGCAGTACTTC. It specifies CASSLLAGGYEQYF.

The chain recombines TRBV7-4 with TRBJ1-5, with D unclear. CDR3 length: 14 residues. Trimming shortened V by 1 base and J by 2 bases, and 6 bases separated the two germline ends. CDR1 is SGHVT, CDR2 SQSDAQ, per germline. The CDR3 here is CASSLGRRNQPQHF. The DNA for the CDR3 is TGTGCCAGCAGCTTAGGTCGGCGCAATCAGCCCCAGCATTTT. The full variable domain, completed using reference TRBV7-4 and TRBJ1-5, is GAGVSQSPRYKVAKRGRDVALRCDSISGHVTLYWYRQTLGQGSEVLTYSQSDAQRDKSGRPSGRFSAERPERSVSTLKIQRTEQGDSAVYLCASSLGRRNQPQHFGDGTRLSIL.

Details on this clone: This sample includes further DNA sequences coding for the same CDR3. The chain has TRBV20-1 and TRBJ2-5; D gene ambiguous. The CDR3 runs to 10 residues. Germline assignment: CDR1 DFQATT and CDR2 SNEGSKA (reference sequence). V was trimmed by 5 bases and J by 1 base, leaving 2 bases between them. The CDR3 DNA sequence: TGCAGTGCTTCCCAAGAGACCCAGTACTTC. Residues: CSASQETQYF.

Regarding this clone: This specimen includes other DNA sequences encoding the same CDR3. This chain connects TRBV27 to TRBJ2-7, with TRBD1 matching 8 bases. In germline, CDR1 is MNHEY, CDR2 SMNVEV (reference sequence). The CDR3 totals 14 residues. The J segment lost 4 bases and the V segment lost 3 bases, leaving 5 bases of the junction unmatched. CDR3 region: CASSLTGDGYEQYF. CDR3 coding DNA: TGTGCCAGCAGTTTGACAGGGGATGGGTACGAGCAGTACTTC.

With respect to this clone: Other nucleotide sequences in the sample specify the same CDR3. This chain connects TRBV30 to TRBJ1-1, with 8 bases that match TRBD1. The ends lost 0 bases at V and 5 bases at J; junction bases unmatched: 2. Germline V lookup: CDR1 GTSNPN, CDR2 SVGIG (reference sequence). The CDR3 is 13 residues long. The CDR3 nucleotides are TGTGCCTGGAGTGTTCAGGGGGCTACTGAAGCTTTCTTT. The encoded protein is CAWSVQGATEAFF. Drawing the rest from reference TRBV30 and TRBJ1-1, the complete variable domain is SQTIHQWPATLVQPVGSPLSLECTVEGTSNPNLYWYRQAAGRGLQLLFYSVGIGQISSEVPQNLSASRPQDRQFILSSKKLLLSDSGFYLCAWSVQGATEAFFGQGTRLTVV.

The V call is TRBV13, the J call TRBJ2-5, with TRBD2 identical over 8 bases. The V segment lost 2 bases and the J segment 0 bases; nucleotides outside the gene matches: 5. CDR1 and CDR2 (germline): PRHDT, FYEKMQ (reference sequence). The CDR3 loop spans 16 amino acids. In DNA, the CDR3 is TGTGCCAGCAGCTTACAGAGCGGGGGCCACCAAGAGACCCAGTACTTC. Amino acids: CASSLQSGGHQETQYF.

With regard to this clone: Additional DNA sequences in this sample encode the identical CDR3. This rearrangement joins TRBV5-1 to TRBJ1-1, with D hard to call. CDR3 length: 14 residues. Between the trimmed V and J ends, which lost 0 bases and 0 bases, there was a span of 6 bases. Germline CDR1 is SGHRS and CDR2 is YFSETQ. CDR3 amino acids: CASSLGVMNTEAFF. The CDR3 DNA follows: TGCGCCAGCAGCTTGGGGGTCATGAACACTGAAGCTTTCTTT. Full variable domain (outside the CDR3, taken from reference TRBV5-1 and TRBJ1-1): KAGVTQTPRYLIKTRGQQVTLSCSPISGHRSVSWYQQTPGQGLQFLFEYFSETQRNKGNFPGRFSGRQFSNSRSEMNVSTLELGDSALYLCASSLGVMNTEAFFGQGTRLTVV.

This chain uses TRBV11-2 with TRBJ2-5; possibly TRBD2 for D (6 bases). This CDR3 region has 14 residues. Germline CDR1 is SGHAT and CDR2 is FQNNGV. Trimming stripped 6 bases from V and 3 bases from J, with 14 bases between. CDR3 nucleotides: TGTGCCAGCAGACAAACGGGGGAGAAAGAGACCCAGTACTTC. Protein: CASRQTGEKETQYF.

The CDR3 loop reads CASSQAGGPEEQYF. For the CDR3, the DNA is TGCGCCAGCAGCCAAGCGGGAGGGCCGGAGGAGCAGTACTTC. The chain employs TRBV4-3 and TRBJ2-7; 8 bases are shared with TRBD2. V trimming: 1 base; J trimming: 7 bases; junction bases outside the gene matches: 6. Germline V lookup: CDR1 LGHNA, CDR2 YSLEER. This CDR3 has 14 amino acids.

Written as DNA, the CDR3 is TGTGCCAGCAGGCCCGTCGGTAGCGCGGTAGTAGAGCAGTACTTC. Its translation: CASRPVGSAVVEQYF. The chain joins TRBV6-1 to TRBJ2-7; tentatively, D is TRBD2 (5 bases). Germline CDR1 and CDR2: MNHNS and SASEGT. The CDR3 runs 15 residues. V was pared by 6 bases and J by 7 bases, with 22 bases between.

The CDR3, as DNA: TGTGCCAGTAGTATAGGGGCTGGCTACACCTTC. Protein product: CASSIGAGYTF. The chain recombines TRBV19 with TRBJ1-2, with D hard to call. This CDR3 contains 11 residues. V shed 1 base and J shed 7 bases, with 4 bases lying between them. CDR1 and CDR2 (germline): LNHDA, SQIVND (reference sequence).

The chain couples TRBV19 to TRBJ2-7; the match to TRBD1 covers 8 bases. With 3 bases clipped from V and 3 bases from J, the junction kept 7 bases outside the gene matches. The CDR3 has 15 residues. CDR1 and CDR2 (germline): LNHDA, SQIVND (reference sequence). This CDR3 reads CASSIDGQGNYEQYF. CDR3 in DNA: TGTGCCAGTAGTATTGATGGACAGGGAAACTACGAGCAGTACTTC.

The genes are TRBV28 and TRBJ2-7, with D possibly TRBD1 on 5 matching bases. Germline-derived CDR1 and CDR2 are MDHEN and SYDVKM. The CDR3 runs to 15 residues. Trimming took 3 bases from V and 2 from J, leaving 14 bases between them. CDR3 sequence (DNA): TGTGCCAGCAGTTTGGGGCTTGCGAGGACCTACGAGCAGTACTTC. It translates to CASSLGLARTYEQYF.

The chain uses TRBV13 and TRBJ1-2, with TRBD1 as a possible D gene (6 bases). This CDR3 has 14 residues. V shed 6 bases and J shed 6 bases, with 17 bases lying between them. Germline CDR1 is PRHDT and CDR2 is FYEKMQ (reference sequence). DNA for the CDR3: TGTGCCAGCAGAGGAAGGGGGGAGTGGAATGGCTACACCTTC. Amino acid sequence: CASRGRGEWNGYTF.

This clone was found a few times. The rearrangement joins TRBV11-2 to TRBJ1-6; D unresolved. V lost 5 bases, J lost 9 bases, and 8 bases lay in between. Germline-derived CDR1 and CDR2 are SGHAT and FQNNGV. The CDR3 loop spans 12 amino acids. CDR3 region: CASSQRASPLHF. Written as DNA, the CDR3 is TGTGCCAGCAGCCAACGGGCTTCACCCCTCCACTTT. The whole variable domain, remainder taken from reference TRBV11-2 and TRBJ1-6, is EAGVAQSPRYKIIEKRQSVAFWCNPISGHATLYWYQQILGQGPKLLIQFQNNGVVDDSQLPKDRFSAERLKGVDSTLKIQPAKLEDSAVYLCASSQRASPLHFGNGTRLTVT.

The chain joins TRBV2 to TRBJ1-2, with 7 bases fitting TRBD1. The CDR3 covers 14 residues. V was pared by 4 bases and J by 8 bases, with 10 bases of the junction left unmatched. Per the germline V gene, CDR1 is SNHLY and CDR2 is FYNNEI. The CDR3 nucleotides are TGTGCCAGCAGTGTGCCCACAGGGGCGAAGGGCTACACCTTC. Amino acids: CASSVPTGAKGYTF. The full variable domain, with the rest looked up from reference TRBV2 and TRBJ1-2, is EPEVTQTPSHQVTQMGQEVILRCVPISNHLYFYWYRQILGQKVEFLVSFYNNEISEKSEIFDDQFSVERPDGSNFTLKIRSTKLEDSAMYFCASSVPTGAKGYTFGSGTRLTVV.

The CDR3 reads CASRPISGQADTQYF. The CDR3 DNA reads as TGTGCCAGCAGGCCCATAAGCGGGCAGGCTGATACGCAGTATTTT. V gene TRBV13 combines with J gene TRBJ2-3, with a possible D match to TRBD2 (6 bases). Germline V CDR1 and CDR2: PRHDT, FYEKMQ (reference sequence). The V end lost 6 bases, the J end lost 6 bases, and 19 bases lay between the germline ends. The CDR3 covers 15 residues.